Below, 26 T cell receptor beta chains from the same sample are listed, as sequenced in a study of identical twins. TCRdb re-called the 5' RACE reads through MiXCR, storing one row per CDR3 protein. The profile covers some 240,000 distinct CDR3 sequences, with more than 9% appearing a single time and 9% to 10% taken by the ten largest. Source material: memory T cells sorted from blood. The receptor set was obtained from a man aged 50-60 years in good health.

V gene TRBV27 combines with J gene TRBJ2-5; 7 bases map to TRBD1. The CDR3 has 13 residues. V gave up 5 bases and J gave up 5 bases; unmatched junction bases: 5. The germline CDR1 and CDR2 sequences are MNHEY and SMNVEV (reference sequence). The CDR3 DNA sequence: TGTGCCAGCAGTCCGGGACAGTGGGAGACCCAGTACTTC. Protein sequence: CASSPGQWETQYF.

This clonotype was observed once. The chain has TRBV11-1 and TRBJ2-2; TRBD1 matches 8 bases. Germline CDR1 reads SGHAT; CDR2 reads FQDESV (reference sequence). With 8 bases clipped from V and 6 bases from J, the junction kept 26 bases outside the gene matches. CDR3 length: 20 residues. The CDR3 is CASGPGFGRRGTGGSGELFF. The CDR3 DNA sequence: TGTGCCAGCGGGCCGGGTTTCGGGCGAAGAGGCACAGGGGGGTCCGGGGAGCTGTTTTTT.

This clonotype showed up many times. V and J are TRBV5-1 and TRBJ2-7; D perhaps matches TRBD1 (5 bases). Between the trimmed V and J ends, which lost 1 base and 1 base, there was a span of 9 bases. Germline-derived CDR1 and CDR2 are SGHRS and YFSETQ. The CDR3 totals 14 residues. This CDR3 is CASSLLQESYEQYF. The CDR3 DNA reads TGCGCCAGCAGCTTGTTACAGGAATCCTACGAGCAGTACTTC.

This clonotype appeared many times. This sequence joins TRBV3-1 and TRBJ1-1; the match to TRBD1 covers 9 bases. V lost 2 bases and J lost 10; bases outside the gene matches: 2. The CDR3 loop spans 12 amino acids. Germline assignment: CDR1 LGHDT and CDR2 YNNKEL (reference sequence). The CDR3 DNA follows: TGTGCCAGCAGCCAACAGACAGGGGGAGCTTTCTTT. Encoded protein: CASSQQTGGAFF. The full variable domain, with the rest looked up from reference TRBV3-1 and TRBJ1-1, is DTAVSQTPKYLVTQMGNDKSIKCEQNLGHDTMYWYKQDSKKFLKIMFSYNNKELIINETVPNRFSPKSPDKAHLNLHINSLELGDSAVYFCASSQQTGGAFFGQGTRLTVV.

The chain couples TRBV10-3 to TRBJ1-6; a weak D match, TRBD1 (5 bases). The CDR3 has 15 residues. The V gene's germline CDR1 is ENHRY and CDR2 SYGVKD. V was cut by 0 bases and J by 6 bases, with 9 bases left in between. In DNA, the CDR3 is TGTGCCATCAGTGAGTCGTACGGGGGTAATTCACCCCTCCACTTT. This codes for CAISESYGGNSPLHF.

This chain connects TRBV7-2 to TRBJ2-5, with no clear D. The CDR3 spans 13 residues. V was clipped by 2 bases and J by 5 bases, with 9 bases between them. Germline loops: CDR1 SGHTA, CDR2 FQGNSA. The CDR3 bases are TGTGCCAGCAGCTTACCAGCTTCGGAGACCCAGTACTTC. The encoded protein is CASSLPASETQYF.

In this sample, this clonotype turned up many times. This chain joins TRBV12-3 or TRBV12-4 and TRBJ2-5, with 8 bases identical to TRBD1. CDR3 length: 15 residues. V lost 5 bases and J lost 1; bases outside the gene matches: 6. The CDR3 DNA sequence: TGTGCCAGCAGTCTTGGGACAGGAGGCCAAGAGACCCAGTACTTC. Translated, it gives CASSLGTGGQETQYF.

The V gene is TRBV7-7, the J gene TRBJ2-5, with 8 bases lining up with TRBD2. From germline, CDR1 is SSHAT and CDR2 FNYEAQ (reference sequence). J gave up 5 bases and V 5 bases, and 4 bases lay outside the gene matches. The CDR3 has 13 residues. The CDR3: CASSISGSETQYF. DNA for the CDR3: TGTGCCAGCAGCATCAGCGGGAGCGAGACCCAGTACTTC.

This chain uses TRBV2 with TRBJ2-1; D gene ambiguous. V was trimmed by 4 bases and J by 4 bases, leaving 5 bases between them. In germline, CDR1 is SNHLY, CDR2 FYNNEI. The CDR3 is 12 residues long. CDR3 loop: CASSVTYNEQFF. CDR3 sequence (DNA): TGTGCCAGCAGTGTGACGTACAATGAGCAGTTCTTC. Full variable domain (remainder filled in from reference TRBV2 and TRBJ2-1): EPEVTQTPSHQVTQMGQEVILRCVPISNHLYFYWYRQILGQKVEFLVSFYNNEISEKSEIFDDQFSVERPDGSNFTLKIRSTKLEDSAMYFCASSVTYNEQFFGPGTRLTVL.

This clonotype was observed many times. The chain couples TRBV5-4 to TRBJ2-2; D may be TRBD1 (5 bases). Germline CDR1 and CDR2: SGHNT and YYREEE (reference sequence). Trimming stripped 1 base from V and 2 bases from J, with 15 bases between. The CDR3 runs 17 residues. The CDR3 region has the DNA TGTGCCAGCAGCTTGCTTGAGTGGGGCAGTAACACCGGGGAGCTGTTTTTT. This sequence encodes CASSLLEWGSNTGELFF.

This clonotype occurred a few times. The J gene is TRBJ2-5, the V gene TRBV5-4, with 7 bases aligning to TRBD2. The CDR3 length is 15 residues. Looked up from germline, CDR1 is SGHNT and CDR2 is YYREEE (reference sequence). J lost 2 bases, V lost 4 bases, and 8 bases had no gene match. The CDR3 protein is CASSAGGGTQETQYF. In DNA, the CDR3 is TGTGCCAGCAGCGCTGGGGGAGGGACGCAAGAGACCCAGTACTTC.

The rearrangement uses TRBV20-1 and TRBJ2-7, with TRBD2 matching 13 bases. CDR3 length: 15 amino acids. V dropped 5 bases and J dropped 5; count of bases not matched to a gene: 9. Per germline, CDR1 DFQATT and CDR2 SNEGSKA (reference sequence). DNA for the CDR3: TGCAGTGCTTTAACGGGACTAGCGGGAAAACACGAGCAGTACTTC. It translates to CSALTGLAGKHEQYF.

The chain uses TRBV29-1 and TRBJ2-5; TRBD2 is a possible D gene (5 bases). The germline V gene has CDR1 SQVTM and CDR2 ANQGSEA. The CDR3 spans 12 residues. V was pared by 4 bases and J by 5 bases, with 11 bases between. The CDR3 sequence: CSVVEGLETQYF. In DNA form, the CDR3 reads TGCAGCGTTGTAGAGGGCCTGGAGACCCAGTACTTC.

The V and J genes are TRBV20-1 and TRBJ2-7, with no clear D. The CDR3 extends over 12 amino acids. Germline lookup yields CDR1 DFQATT and CDR2 SNEGSKA (reference sequence). The V end lost 3 bases, the J end lost 3 bases, and 9 bases lay between the germline ends. The CDR3 DNA reads as TGCAGTGCTAGCCCACGAAACTACGAGCAGTACTTC. This sequence encodes CSASPRNYEQYF.

This clonotype was counted ten times or more. This chain links TRBV20-1 with TRBJ2-1, with 12 bases fitting TRBD2. Germline CDR1 is DFQATT and CDR2 is SNEGSKA (reference sequence). J gave up 4 bases and V 6 bases, and 7 bases lay outside the gene matches. The CDR3 is made up of 15 amino acids. The CDR3 sequence: CSADETSGGYNEQFF. The CDR3, as DNA: TGCAGTGCCGATGAGACTAGCGGGGGTTACAATGAGCAGTTCTTC.

This clonotype showed up just a few times. V usage is TRBV5-6 and J usage is TRBJ2-1; TRBD2 aligns across 9 bases. Germline V CDR1 and CDR2: SGHDT, YYEEEE. V lost 4 bases and J lost 3; bases outside the gene matches: 5. The CDR3 has 15 residues. This CDR3 is CASSQWTSDYNEQFF. In nucleotides, the CDR3 is TGTGCCAGCAGCCAATGGACTAGCGACTACAATGAGCAGTTCTTC.

This chain uses TRBV6-1 with TRBJ2-1, with 14 bases lining up with TRBD2. Germline CDR1 reads MNHNS; CDR2 reads SASEGT. The CDR3 totals 15 residues. Unmatched junction bases numbered 7, after V lost 5 bases and J lost 10 bases. The CDR3 bases are TGTGCCAGCAGTCGGACTAGCGGGAGGACGATGGAGCAGTTCTTC. Amino acids: CASSRTSGRTMEQFF.

This clonotype has more than one count but fewer than ten. This chain uses TRBV27 with TRBJ2-3, with TRBD2 identical over 8 bases. Trimming cost V 6 bases and J 4 bases; bases outside gene matches: 15. The germline V gene has CDR1 MNHEY and CDR2 SMNVEV (reference sequence). This CDR3 is built from 17 residues. For the CDR3, the DNA is TGTGCCAGCAGACTCACGGGGCCAGCGGGGGCCGCAGATACGCAGTATTTT. This encodes CASRLTGPAGAADTQYF.

The genes are TRBV30 and TRBJ1-1, with D unresolved. The CDR3 sequence is 15 residues long. The ends were cut back, 2 bases at V and 2 bases at J, with 15 bases in the middle. Germline assignment: CDR1 GTSNPN and CDR2 SVGIG (reference sequence). CDR3 sequence: CAWSTNRRINTEAFF. CDR3 in DNA: TGTGCCTGGAGTACGAACCGAAGGATTAACACTGAAGCTTTCTTT.

This clonotype was seen at least ten times. The J gene is TRBJ2-1, the V gene TRBV27; 9 nucleotides agree with TRBD2. V shed 2 bases and J 9 bases; nucleotides not matched to a gene: 5. Per germline, CDR1 MNHEY and CDR2 SMNVEV (reference sequence). This CDR3 region has 14 residues. The CDR3 nucleotides read TGTGCCAGCAGTTTAGCGGGGGGGCCGGGTGAGCAGTTCTTC. This gives the protein CASSLAGGPGEQFF.

This chain joins TRBV7-3 and TRBJ2-7; D tentatively reads TRBD1 or TRBD2 (5 bases each). The CDR3 is made up of 15 amino acids. Per the germline V gene, CDR1 is SGHTA and CDR2 is FQGTGA. The V and J ends lost 2 bases and 4 bases respectively, with 15 bases between them. DNA for the CDR3: TGTGCCAGCAGCTTACGGGACGGCTGGAATTACGAGCAGTACTTC. Translated: CASSLRDGWNYEQYF.

This clonotype was picked up a small number of times. The chain combines TRBV5-4 with TRBJ2-5, with no clear D. Germline-derived CDR1 and CDR2 are SGHNT and YYREEE (reference sequence). CDR3 size: 14 residues. The ends were cut back, 0 bases at V and 1 base at J, with 7 bases in the middle. CDR3 bases: TGTGCCAGCAGCTTGGGTCACCCCCAAGAGACCCAGTACTTC. It translates to CASSLGHPQETQYF. The entire variable domain, with the rest obtained from reference TRBV5-4 and TRBJ2-5, is as follows: ETGVTQSPTHLIKTRGQQVTLRCSSQSGHNTVSWYQQALGQGPQFIFQYYREEENGRGNFPPRFSGLQFPNYSSELNVNALELDDSALYLCASSLGHPQETQYFGPGTRLLVL.

The chain joins TRBV14 to TRBJ2-5; D gene ambiguous. The CDR3 is 13 residues long. V was cut by 5 bases and J by 2 bases, with 9 bases left in between. The germline V gene has CDR1 SGHDN and CDR2 FVKESK. This CDR3 reads CASSTRRQETQYF. DNA for the CDR3: TGTGCCAGCAGCACACGTCGGCAAGAGACCCAGTACTTC.

Many counts were recorded for this clonotype. V is TRBV29-1 and J is TRBJ1-1; 7 positions match TRBD1. The CDR3 has 13 amino acids. V was clipped by 5 bases and J by 4 bases; unmatched bases: 7. Germline values: CDR1 SQVTM, CDR2 ANQGSEA. The CDR3 spells CSVRGGRGTEAFF. The CDR3, as DNA: TGCAGCGTTCGAGGGGGCCGCGGCACTGAAGCTTTCTTT. Full variable domain (remainder filled in from reference TRBV29-1 and TRBJ1-1): SAVISQKPSRDICQRGTSLTIQCQVDSQVTMMFWYRQQPGQSLTLIATANQGSEATYESGFVIDKFPISRPNLTFSTLTVSNMSPEDSSIYLCSVRGGRGTEAFFGQGTRLTVV.

This clonotype was counted at least ten times. This chain connects TRBV12-3 or TRBV12-4 to TRBJ2-1, with 11 nucleotides matching TRBD2. The CDR3 covers 15 residues. The ends lost 5 bases at V and 9 bases at J; junction bases unmatched: 9. The CDR3 DNA follows: TGTGCCAGCAGTCATACCCAACTAGCGGGGGTTGAGCAGTTCTTC. It encodes CASSHTQLAGVEQFF.

The chain recombines TRBV18 with TRBJ1-1; possible D gene TRBD1, 6 bases. Germline CDR1 KGHSH, CDR2 LQKENI. The CDR3 has 14 residues. V lost 3 bases to trimming and J lost 4 bases, with 12 bases between them. The CDR3 sequence: CASSPSGQGTEAFF. The CDR3, as DNA: TGTGCCAGCTCACCTTCGGGACAAGGCACTGAAGCTTTCTTT.